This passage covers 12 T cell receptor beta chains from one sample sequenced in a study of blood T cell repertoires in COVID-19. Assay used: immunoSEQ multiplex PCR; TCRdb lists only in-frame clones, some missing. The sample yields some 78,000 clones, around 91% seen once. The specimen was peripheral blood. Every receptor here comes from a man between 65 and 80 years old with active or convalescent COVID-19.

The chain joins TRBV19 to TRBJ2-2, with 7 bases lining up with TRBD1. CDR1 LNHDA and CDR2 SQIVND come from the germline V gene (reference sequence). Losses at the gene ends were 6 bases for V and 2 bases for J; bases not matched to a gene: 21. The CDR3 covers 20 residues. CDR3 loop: CASRAFFNTDRFTNTGELFF. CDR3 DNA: TGTGCCAGTAGGGCTTTCTTTAATACGGACAGGTTCACCAACACCGGGGAGCTGTTTTTT.

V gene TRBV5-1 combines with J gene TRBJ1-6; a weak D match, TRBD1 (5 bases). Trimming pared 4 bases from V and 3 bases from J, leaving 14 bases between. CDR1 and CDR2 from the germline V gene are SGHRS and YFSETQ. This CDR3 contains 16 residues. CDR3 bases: TGCGCCAGCAGCCTCCAGGGTGACGGCTATAATTCACCCCTCCACTTT. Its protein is CASSLQGDGYNSPLHF.

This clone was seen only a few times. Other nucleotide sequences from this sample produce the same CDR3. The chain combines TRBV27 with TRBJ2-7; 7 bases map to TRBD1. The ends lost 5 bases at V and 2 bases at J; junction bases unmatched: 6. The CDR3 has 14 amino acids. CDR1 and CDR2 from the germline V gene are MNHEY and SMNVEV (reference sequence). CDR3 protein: CASSPRDSTYEQYF. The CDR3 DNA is TGTGCCAGCAGTCCCCGGGACAGCACCTACGAGCAGTACTTC.

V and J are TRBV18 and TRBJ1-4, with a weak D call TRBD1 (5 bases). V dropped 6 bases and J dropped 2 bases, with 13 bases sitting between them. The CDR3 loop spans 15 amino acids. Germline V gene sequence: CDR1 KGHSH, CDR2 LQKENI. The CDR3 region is CASSTNWGTNEKLFF. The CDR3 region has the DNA TGTGCCAGCTCCACCAATTGGGGCACTAATGAAAAACTGTTTTTT.

CDR3 coding DNA: TGTGCCAGTAGTAGACAATCCAACAGGGGTGTGAGCGAGCAGTACTTC. Translation: CASSRQSNRGVSEQYF. The chain links TRBV19 to TRBJ2-7, with 7 bases identical to TRBD1. CDR3 length: 16 amino acids. V lost 4 bases, J lost 6 bases, and 15 bases stayed unmatched. Germline CDR1 and CDR2: LNHDA and SQIVND (reference sequence).

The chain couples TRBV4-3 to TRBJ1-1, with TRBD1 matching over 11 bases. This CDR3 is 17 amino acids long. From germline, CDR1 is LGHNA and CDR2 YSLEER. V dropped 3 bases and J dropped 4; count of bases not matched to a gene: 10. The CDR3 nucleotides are TGCGCCAGCAGCCAGGAAGGGACAGGGGGTTACGGCACTGAAGCTTTCTTT. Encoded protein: CASSQEGTGGYGTEAFF.

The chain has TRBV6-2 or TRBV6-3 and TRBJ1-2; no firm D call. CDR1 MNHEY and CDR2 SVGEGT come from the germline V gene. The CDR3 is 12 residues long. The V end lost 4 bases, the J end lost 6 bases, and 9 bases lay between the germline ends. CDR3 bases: TGTGCCAGCAGTTGGCCTCGAAATGGCTACACCTTC. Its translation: CASSWPRNGYTF.

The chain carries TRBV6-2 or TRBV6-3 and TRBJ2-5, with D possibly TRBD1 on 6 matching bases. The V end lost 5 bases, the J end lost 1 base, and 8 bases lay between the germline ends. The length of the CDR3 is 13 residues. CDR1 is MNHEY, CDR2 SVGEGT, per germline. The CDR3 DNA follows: TGTGCCAGCAGTGACAGGCGCCAAGAGACCCAGTACTTC. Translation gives CASSDRRQETQYF.

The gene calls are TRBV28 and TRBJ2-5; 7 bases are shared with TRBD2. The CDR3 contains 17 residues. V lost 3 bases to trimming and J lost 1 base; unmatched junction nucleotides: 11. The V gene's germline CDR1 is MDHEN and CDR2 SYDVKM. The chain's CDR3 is CASSFLGGKLLQETQYF. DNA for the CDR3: TGTGCCAGCAGTTTTTTGGGGGGGAAGCTTCTCCAAGAGACCCAGTACTTC.

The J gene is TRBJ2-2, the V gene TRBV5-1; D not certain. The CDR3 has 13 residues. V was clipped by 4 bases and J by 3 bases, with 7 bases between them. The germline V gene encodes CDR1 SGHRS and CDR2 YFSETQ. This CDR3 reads CASSARDTGELFF. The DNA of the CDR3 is TGCGCCAGCAGCGCCCGGGACACCGGGGAGCTGTTTTTT. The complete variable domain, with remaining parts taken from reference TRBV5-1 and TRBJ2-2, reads KAGVTQTPRYLIKTRGQQVTLSCSPISGHRSVSWYQQTPGQGLQFLFEYFSETQRNKGNFPGRFSGRQFSNSRSEMNVSTLELGDSALYLCASSARDTGELFFGEGSRLTVL.

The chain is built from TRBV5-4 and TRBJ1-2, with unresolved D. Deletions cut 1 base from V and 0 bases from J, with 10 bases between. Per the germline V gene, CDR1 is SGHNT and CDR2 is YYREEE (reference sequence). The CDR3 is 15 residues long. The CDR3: CASSLTSGANYGYTF. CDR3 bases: TGTGCCAGCAGCTTGACGTCGGGAGCTAACTATGGCTACACCTTC.

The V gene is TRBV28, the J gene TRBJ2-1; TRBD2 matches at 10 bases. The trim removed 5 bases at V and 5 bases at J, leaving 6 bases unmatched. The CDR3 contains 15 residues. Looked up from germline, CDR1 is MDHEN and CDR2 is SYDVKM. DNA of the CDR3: TGTGCCAGCAGTCTGGGGCTAGCGGGGGACAATGAGCAGTTCTTC. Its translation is CASSLGLAGDNEQFF.